This T cell receptor (beta chain) derives from a study of T cells in localized non-small cell lung cancer. Concerning this clone itself: Its antigen is unidentified.

Study-wide results and caveats: Paired adjacent lung recovered a median around 62 of the top 100 tumor clones. Sequence data derive from only one tumor region, so heterogeneity remains possible. The study found T cell clonality highest in uninvolved adjacent lung, above tumor.

Here immunoSEQ multiplex PCR was the method, and the copy in TCRdb shows in-frame clones only, minus some. The repertoire holds about 2,600 clones, with approximately 24% as singletons. Germline-derived CDR1 and CDR2 are LNHDA and SQIVND (reference sequence). V lost 6 bases, J lost 7 bases, and 10 bases lay in between. The length of the CDR3 is 12 residues. Sample: lung tumor tissue, taken before any cancer treatment. The origin of this receptor is a woman aged 40-69 years with stage I lung adenocarcinoma. The genes are TRBV19 and TRBJ1-5; D is undetermined. DNA of the CDR3: TGTGCCAGTAGACTTCCCCCCCAGCCCCAGCATTTT. Protein product: CASRLPPQPQHF.